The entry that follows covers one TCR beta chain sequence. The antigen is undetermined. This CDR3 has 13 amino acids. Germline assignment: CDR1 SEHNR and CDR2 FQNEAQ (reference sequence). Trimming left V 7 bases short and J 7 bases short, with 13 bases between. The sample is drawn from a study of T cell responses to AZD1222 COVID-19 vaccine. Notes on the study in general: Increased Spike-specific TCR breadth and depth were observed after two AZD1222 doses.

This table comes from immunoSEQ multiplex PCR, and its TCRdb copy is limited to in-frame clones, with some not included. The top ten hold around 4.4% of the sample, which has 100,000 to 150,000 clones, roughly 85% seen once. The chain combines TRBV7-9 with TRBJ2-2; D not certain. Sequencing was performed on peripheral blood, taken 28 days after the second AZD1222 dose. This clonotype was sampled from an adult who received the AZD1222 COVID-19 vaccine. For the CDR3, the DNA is TGTGCCAGCACCTTTGGGTTACGCGGGGAGCTGTTTTTT. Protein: CASTFGLRGELFF. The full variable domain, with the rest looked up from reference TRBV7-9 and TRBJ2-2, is DTGVSQNPRHKITKRGQNVTFRCDPISEHNRLYWYRQTLGQGPEFLTYFQNEAQLEKSRLLSDRFSAERPKGSFSTLEIQRTEQGDSAMYLCASTFGLRGELFFGEGSRLTVL.